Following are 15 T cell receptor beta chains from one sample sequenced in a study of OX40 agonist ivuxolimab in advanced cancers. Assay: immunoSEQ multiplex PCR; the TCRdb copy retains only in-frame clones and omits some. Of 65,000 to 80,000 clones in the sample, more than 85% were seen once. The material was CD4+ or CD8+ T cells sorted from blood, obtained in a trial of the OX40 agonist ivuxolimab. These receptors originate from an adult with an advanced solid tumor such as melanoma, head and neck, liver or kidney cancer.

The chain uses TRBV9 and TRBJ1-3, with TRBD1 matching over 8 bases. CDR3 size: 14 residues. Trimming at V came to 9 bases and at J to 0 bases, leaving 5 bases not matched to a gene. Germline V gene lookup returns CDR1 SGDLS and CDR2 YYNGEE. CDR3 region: CATGTGSSGNTIYF. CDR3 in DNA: TGTGCCACCGGGACAGGATCCTCTGGAAACACCATATATTTT.

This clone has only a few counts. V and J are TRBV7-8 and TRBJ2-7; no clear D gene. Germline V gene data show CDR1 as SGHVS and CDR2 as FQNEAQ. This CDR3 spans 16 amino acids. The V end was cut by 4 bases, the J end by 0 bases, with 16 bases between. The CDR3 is CASSSLDPPDSYEQYF. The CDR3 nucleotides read TGTGCCAGCAGCTCCTTGGACCCTCCCGACTCCTACGAGCAGTACTTC.

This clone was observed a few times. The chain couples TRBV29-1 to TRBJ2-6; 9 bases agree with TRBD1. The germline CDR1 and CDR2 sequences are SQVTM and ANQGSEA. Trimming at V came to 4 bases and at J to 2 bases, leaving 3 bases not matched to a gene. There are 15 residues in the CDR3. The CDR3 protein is CSVGTGVAGANVLTF. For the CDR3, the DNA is TGCAGCGTTGGGACAGGGGTGGCTGGGGCCAACGTCCTGACTTTC.

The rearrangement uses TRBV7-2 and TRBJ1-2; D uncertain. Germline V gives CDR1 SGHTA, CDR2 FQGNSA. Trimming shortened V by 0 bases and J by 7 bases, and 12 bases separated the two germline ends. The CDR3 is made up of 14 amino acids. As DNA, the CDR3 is TGTGCCAGCAGCTTAGCCTTGAATTCGGCTGGCTACACCTTC. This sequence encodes CASSLALNSAGYTF.

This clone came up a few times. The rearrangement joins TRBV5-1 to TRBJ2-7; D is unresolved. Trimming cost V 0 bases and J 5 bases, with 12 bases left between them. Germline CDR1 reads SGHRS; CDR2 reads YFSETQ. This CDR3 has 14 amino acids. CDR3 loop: CASSLESGIDEQYF. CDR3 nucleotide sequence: TGCGCCAGCAGCTTGGAGTCCGGTATCGACGAGCAGTACTTC. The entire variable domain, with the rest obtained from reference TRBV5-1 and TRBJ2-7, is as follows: KAGVTQTPRYLIKTRGQQVTLSCSPISGHRSVSWYQQTPGQGLQFLFEYFSETQRNKGNFPGRFSGRQFSNSRSEMNVSTLELGDSALYLCASSLESGIDEQYFGPGTRLTVT.

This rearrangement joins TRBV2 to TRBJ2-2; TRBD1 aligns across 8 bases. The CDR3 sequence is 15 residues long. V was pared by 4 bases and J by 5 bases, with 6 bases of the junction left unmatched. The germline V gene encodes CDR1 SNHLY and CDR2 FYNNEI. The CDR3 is CASSVQGEGTGELFF. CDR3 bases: TGTGCCAGCAGTGTACAGGGGGAAGGGACCGGGGAGCTGTTTTTT.

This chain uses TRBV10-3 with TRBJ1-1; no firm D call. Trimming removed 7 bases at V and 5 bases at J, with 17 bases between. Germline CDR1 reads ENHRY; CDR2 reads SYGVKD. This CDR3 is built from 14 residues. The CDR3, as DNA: TGTGCCATCAAGTTTGGGTCAGAAGGGACTGAAGCTTTCTTT. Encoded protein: CAIKFGSEGTEAFF.

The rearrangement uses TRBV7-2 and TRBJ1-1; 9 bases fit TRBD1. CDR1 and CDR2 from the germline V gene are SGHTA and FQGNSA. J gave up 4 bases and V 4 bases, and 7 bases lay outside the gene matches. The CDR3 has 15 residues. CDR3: CASSSVGTGFTEAFF. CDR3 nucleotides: TGTGCCAGCAGCTCGGTCGGGACAGGGTTCACTGAAGCTTTCTTT.

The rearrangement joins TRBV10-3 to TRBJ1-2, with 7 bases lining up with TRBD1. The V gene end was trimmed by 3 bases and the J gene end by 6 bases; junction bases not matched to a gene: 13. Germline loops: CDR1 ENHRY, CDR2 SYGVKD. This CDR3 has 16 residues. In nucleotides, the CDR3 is TGTGCCATCAGTGAATTGACAGGGAGGGCGACGAATGGCTACACCTTC. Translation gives CAISELTGRATNGYTF.

The chain's CDR3 is CASNLNGQGRLNYGYTF. CDR3 coding DNA: TGTGCCAGCAACTTAAATGGTCAGGGGAGACTTAACTATGGCTACACCTTC. The chain joins TRBV5-4 to TRBJ1-2; TRBD1 might be the D (6 bases). CDR1 SGHNT and CDR2 YYREEE come from the germline V gene (reference sequence). With 6 bases removed from V and 1 base from J, the gap between germline ends came to 22 bases. This CDR3 contains 17 residues.

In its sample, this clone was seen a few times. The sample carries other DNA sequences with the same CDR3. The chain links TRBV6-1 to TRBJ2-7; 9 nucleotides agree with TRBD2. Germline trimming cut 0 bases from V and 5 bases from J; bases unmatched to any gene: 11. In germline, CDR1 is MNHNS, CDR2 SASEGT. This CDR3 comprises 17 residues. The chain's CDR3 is CASSEASRSGRWDEQYF. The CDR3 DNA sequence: TGTGCCAGCAGTGAAGCGTCTCGAAGCGGGAGGTGGGACGAGCAGTACTTC.

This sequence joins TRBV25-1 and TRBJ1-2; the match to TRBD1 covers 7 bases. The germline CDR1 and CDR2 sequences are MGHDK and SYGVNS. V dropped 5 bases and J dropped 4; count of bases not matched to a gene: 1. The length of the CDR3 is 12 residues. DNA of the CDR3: TGTGCCAGCAGTTCAGGGGGCTATGGCTACACCTTC. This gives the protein CASSSGGYGYTF.

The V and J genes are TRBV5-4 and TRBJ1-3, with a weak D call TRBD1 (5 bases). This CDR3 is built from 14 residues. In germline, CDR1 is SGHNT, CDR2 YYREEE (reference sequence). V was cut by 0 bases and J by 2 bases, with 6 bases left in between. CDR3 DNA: TGTGCCAGCAGCTTGGGGGGGACTGGAAACACCATATATTTT. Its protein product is CASSLGGTGNTIYF.

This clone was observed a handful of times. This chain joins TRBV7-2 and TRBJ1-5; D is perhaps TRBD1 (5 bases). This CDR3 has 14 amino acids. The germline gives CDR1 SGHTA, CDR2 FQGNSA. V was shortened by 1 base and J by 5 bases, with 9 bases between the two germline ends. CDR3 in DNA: TGTGCCAGCAGCTTAGGGGGGGGAGATCAGCCCCAGCATTTT. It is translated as CASSLGGGDQPQHF.

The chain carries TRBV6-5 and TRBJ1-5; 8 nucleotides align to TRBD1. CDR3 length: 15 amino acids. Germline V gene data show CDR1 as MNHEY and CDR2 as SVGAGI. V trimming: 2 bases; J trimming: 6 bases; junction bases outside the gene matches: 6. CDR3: CASSYTQGAGQPQHF. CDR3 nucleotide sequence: TGTGCCAGCAGTTACACCCAGGGGGCCGGTCAGCCCCAGCATTTT.